This is a list of T cell receptor beta chains from one sample in a study of blood T cells in healthy people across ages. TCRdb processed the 5' RACE reads anew with MiXCR; each CDR3 protein has one entry. The sample contains fewer than 650,000 distinct CDR3 sequences, 25% to 35% of which appear only once. The sample also formed part of further work on T cells of mothers and their children.

The sequencing sample was made of blood. The receptors stem from a boy younger than 10 in good health. Both conserved end residues are part of each CDR3. D genes are given only for firm matches. Expanded clones get a size class; other rows say once, few or many, or leave the size out.

TRBD2	TRBV12-3/TRBV12-4	TRBJ2-5	-	TGTGCCAGCAGTTCCGGGATTAGCGGGTACCAAGAGACCCAGTACTTC	CASSSGISGYQETQYF
TRBD1	TRBV6-2/TRBV6-3	TRBJ2-2	few	TGTGCCAGCAGTTACCCCGACAGGGGGGCGAAGCTGTTTTTT	CASSYPDRGAKLFF
-	TRBV20-1	TRBJ2-1	-	TGCAGTGCTAGAGATCCGTCGCATTCCCTCTACAATGAGCAGTTCTTC	CSARDPSHSLYNEQFF
TRBD2	TRBV20-1	TRBJ2-7	few	TGCAGTGCTATGGGACTAGCGGGACCATACGAGCAGTACTTC	CSAMGLAGPYEQYF
TRBD2	TRBV20-1	TRBJ2-1	-	TGCAGTGCTCTAGCGGGATTGGCCTACAATGAGCAGTTCTTC	CSALAGLAYNEQFF
-	TRBV18	TRBJ1-4	few	TGTGCCAGCTCACCTTCCTCAACTAATGAAAAACTGTTTTTT	CASSPSSTNEKLFF
-	TRBV20-1	TRBJ1-4	few	TGCAGTGCTAGAGAAGCCACAGCAACTAATGAAAAACTGTTTTTT	CSAREATATNEKLFF
-	TRBV20-1	TRBJ2-5	few	TGCAGTGCTAGGTCGTCGTGGCGGGTCGGGGAAGAGACCCAGTACTTC	CSARSSWRVGEETQYF
TRBD2	TRBV20-1	TRBJ2-1	once	TGCAGTGCTAGAGATGATTGGCGGGAGGATTTTGAGCAGTTCTTC	CSARDDWREDFEQFF
-	TRBV6-6	TRBJ1-2	-	TGTGCCAGCATATCGAGTATGACAGGACTCTCGGGGGGCTACACCTTC	CASISSMTGLSGGYTF
-	TRBV10-3	TRBJ1-1	few	TGTGCCACCCAGGGGAAAGAAGCTTTCTTT	CATQGKEAFF
TRBD2	TRBV30	TRBJ2-5	few	TGTGCCTGGAGTGCCATGACTAGCGTACAAGAGACCCAGTACTTC	CAWSAMTSVQETQYF
-	TRBV13	TRBJ2-5	-	TGTGCCAGCAGTCCCGTCTTACAGCAAGAGACCCAGTACTTC	CASSPVLQQETQYF
TRBD2	TRBV11-3	TRBJ2-3	-	TGTGCCAGCCGTGTAGCGGGGCGCACAGATACGCAGTATTTT	CASRVAGRTDTQYF
-	TRBV20-1	TRBJ2-5	few	TGCAGTGCTAGCCGGGGGGCTGGAGAGACCCAGTACTTC	CSASRGAGETQYF
TRBD2	TRBV4-1	TRBJ2-2	-	TGCGCCAGCCGATCCTTAGGGCGGGGGGGCCCTAGCGGGGAGCTGTTTTTT	CASRSLGRGGPSGELFF
-	TRBV9	TRBJ2-5	-	TGTGCCAGCAGCGTAGCCGGGGGAAACTTAGAGACCCAGTACTTC	CASSVAGGNLETQYF
-	TRBV5-1	TRBJ1-2	few	TGCGCCAGCAGCTTGGCACCTGGGGGCATTAAGGGTCCAAACTATGGCTACACCTTC	CASSLAPGGIKGPNYGYTF
TRBD1	TRBV5-1	TRBJ1-1	-	TGCGCCAGCAGCCTCACGACAGGGGGCATAACTGAAGCTTTCTTT	CASSLTTGGITEAFF
TRBD1	TRBV6-5	TRBJ2-7	once	TGTGCCAGCAGTTACTCGACGCCGGGACAGCGATCCTCCTACGAGCAGTACTTC	CASSYSTPGQRSSYEQYF
-	TRBV12-3/TRBV12-4	TRBJ2-5	-	TGTGCCAGCAGTTTCCCGGATCAAGAGACCCAGTACTTC	CASSFPDQETQYF
-	TRBV20-1	TRBJ2-4	-	TGCAGTGCTGGGGGGAACATTCAGTACTTC	CSAGGNIQYF
TRBD1	TRBV7-9	TRBJ2-5	-	TGTGCCTCCGAAGGGGGCTTCCAAGAGACCCAGTACTTC	CASEGGFQETQYF
TRBD2	TRBV20-1	TRBJ2-1	-	TGCAGTGCTAGCCCTCTACTAGCGGGGGGCTACAATGAGCAGTTCTTC	CSASPLLAGGYNEQFF
-	TRBV5-5	TRBJ2-2	-	TGTGCCAGCACACCGGGTGGGGGTTACGGGGAGCTGTTTTTT	CASTPGGGYGELFF
-	TRBV5-1	TRBJ2-1	few	TGCGCCAGCAGCTCCCTAGGTATAGGGGCGGATGAGCAGTTCTTC	CASSSLGIGADEQFF
-	TRBV6-6	TRBJ2-7	-	TGTGCCAGCAGCACCGCGACCTACGAGCAGTACTTC	CASSTATYEQYF
-	TRBV20-1	TRBJ2-4	few	TGCAGTGCTTCCCAGGGGGGAGCCAAAAACATTCAGTACTTC	CSASQGGAKNIQYF
-	TRBV6-5	TRBJ2-2	once	TGTGCCAGCAGTTACTCGAGTGGGAGTCCCGGGGAGCTGTTTTTT	CASSYSSGSPGELFF
-	TRBV6-2/TRBV6-3	TRBJ2-5	-	TGTGCCAGCACCAAGCTAGTACAAGAGACCCAGTACTTC	CASTKLVQETQYF
-	TRBV10-3	TRBJ2-7	-	TGTGCCATCAGTGAGTCAGGGGGCTACGAGCAGTACTTC	CAISESGGYEQYF
-	TRBV14	TRBJ1-1	few	TGTGCCAGCAGCCCCGGGATGGGAAGCACTGAAGCTTTCTTT	CASSPGMGSTEAFF
TRBD1	TRBV20-1	TRBJ2-3	few	TGCAGTGCTGGCACAGGGGCGAACACAGATACGCAGTATTTT	CSAGTGANTDTQYF
TRBD1	TRBV19	TRBJ1-5	-	TGTGCCAGTAGTAACGACAGGGCGGATAGCAATCAGCCCCAGCATTTT	CASSNDRADSNQPQHF
-	TRBV7-2	TRBJ2-5	few	TGTGCCAGCAGCTTAGCACTGTACCAAGAGACCCAGTACTTC	CASSLALYQETQYF
-	TRBV10-3	TRBJ2-7	-	TGTGCCATCAGCAACGAGGACAGCGGGGTCTACGAGCAGTACTTC	CAISNEDSGVYEQYF
TRBD2	TRBV6-5	TRBJ2-3	few	TGTGCCAGCAGGGCTGGGGGGGGCACAGATACGCAGTATTTT	CASRAGGGTDTQYF
TRBD2	TRBV14	TRBJ2-4	few	TGTGCCAGCAGCCAAGATCTTAGGACTAGCTTTCAGTACTTC	CASSQDLRTSFQYF
-	TRBV6-5	TRBJ2-1	few	TGTGCCAGCAGCGGCATCGGGGCATACAATGAGCAGTTCTTC	CASSGIGAYNEQFF
TRBD1	TRBV7-9	TRBJ2-1	-	TGTGCCGCAGTCACCGGGACAGGGGGCTCCAATGAGCAGTTCTTC	CAAVTGTGGSNEQFF
-	TRBV27	TRBJ2-5	-	TGTGCCAGCACGGAGGGAGTACGCGAGACCCAGTACTTC	CASTEGVRETQYF
-	TRBV6-5	TRBJ1-2	few	TGTGCCAGCAGTAAAAGACAGAACTATGGCTACACCTTC	CASSKRQNYGYTF
TRBD1	TRBV12-3/TRBV12-4	TRBJ2-4	many	TGTGCCAGCAGCCCCGGGACAGATCGCGCCAAAAACATTCAGTACTTC	CASSPGTDRAKNIQYF